The 11 T cell receptor beta chains listed next were all sequenced from one sample in a study of T and B cells in COVID-19 patients. From blood, about 240-500 ng of genomic DNA served as TRB template. BIOMED2 TRB-A/B primer pools were used in multiplex TRB PCR. TCRdb redid the calling of the multiplex PCR reads with MiXCR, one entry per CDR3 protein. The table includes 13,000 to 15,000 distinct CDR3 sequences, under 30% detected once. Sample: blood. Source of these receptors: a human donor who had recovered from COVID-19.

This clonotype is labeled medium-sized. The V call is TRBV6-5, the J call TRBJ2-1; D remains ambiguous. Germline V lookup: CDR1 MNHEY, CDR2 SVGAGI. The CDR3 loop spans 15 amino acids. Trimming cost V 5 bases and J 2 bases, with 13 bases left between them. DNA of the CDR3: TGTGCCAGCAGTCAAACGGCTTTAACCTACAATGAGCAGTTCTTC. Protein: CASSQTALTYNEQFF.

This clonotype has a handful of counts. J is TRBJ2-7 and V is TRBV7-9; D gene unclear. The CDR3 contains 13 residues. CDR1 and CDR2 (germline): SEHNR, FQNEAQ (reference sequence). V lost 1 base and J lost 3, with 7 bases in between. As DNA, the CDR3 is TGTGCCAGCAGCTTAGTGGCAGTCTACGAGCAGTACTTC. As protein: CASSLVAVYEQYF.

The chain combines TRBV6-6 with TRBJ1-5; D possibly corresponds to TRBD1 (5 bases). V lost 7 bases, J lost 4 bases, and 23 bases lay in between. The CDR3 sequence is 17 residues long. Germline V gives CDR1 MNHNY, CDR2 SVGAGI (reference sequence). CDR3 amino acids: CASKTAGRGNRNQPQHF. The DNA of the CDR3 is TGTGCCAGCAAGACTGCAGGGAGAGGAAACAGAAATCAGCCCCAGCATTTT.

This clonotype is classed as medium-sized. V is TRBV19 and J is TRBJ2-5, with D maybe TRBD1 (6 bases). Trimming removed 1 base from V and 5 bases from J, with 20 bases in between. Per the germline V gene, CDR1 is LNHDA and CDR2 is SQIVND (reference sequence). The CDR3 has 17 amino acids. The CDR3 sequence is CASSIARGLVIGETQYF. In DNA, the CDR3 is TGTGCCAGTAGTATAGCCAGGGGCCTCGTGATCGGGGAGACCCAGTACTTC.

A few counts support this clonotype. The chain has TRBV5-6 and TRBJ2-1, with D perhaps TRBD2 (5 bases). CDR1 is SGHDT, CDR2 YYEEEE, per germline. The CDR3 extends over 16 amino acids. V was cut by 0 bases and J by 12 bases, with 22 bases left in between. The CDR3 DNA follows: TGTGCCAGCAGCTTGGGTCCTGGTACTAGTAAGGCCGGGCAGTTCTTC. Protein: CASSLGPGTSKAGQFF.

About this clonotype: A much bigger clone sits one base away, suggesting this may be a read error. V gene TRBV5-6 combines with J gene TRBJ2-5, with TRBD1 identical over 7 bases. CDR1 is SGHDT and CDR2 is YYEEEE in the germline V gene. CDR3 length: 12 amino acids. J lost 3 bases, V lost 7 bases, and 3 bases had no gene match. CDR3 sequence reads: CASVGTEETQYF. Here the CDR3 DNA reads TGTGCCAGCGTCGGGACAGAAGAGACCCAGTACTTC.

By its share, this clonotype is medium-sized. The V call is TRBV27, the J call TRBJ2-3; TRBD2 matches 12 bases. In germline, CDR1 is MNHEY, CDR2 SMNVEV (reference sequence). This CDR3 has 16 residues. Germline trimming cut 3 bases from V and 6 bases from J; bases unmatched to any gene: 7. The CDR3 loop reads CASSFGTSGHSDTQYF. CDR3 bases: TGTGCCAGCAGTTTTGGGACTAGCGGGCACTCGGATACGCAGTATTTT.

In the case of this clonotype: This clone may be a read error of a much larger clone one base away. The CDR3 end shows no conserved phenylalanine or tryptophan, and so a read error is likely. The genes are TRBV6-2 or TRBV6-3 and TRBJ2-7; D may be TRBD1 (6 bases). Germline V gene lookup returns CDR1 MNHEY and CDR2 SVGEGT. This CDR3 contains 13 residues. V shed 10 bases and J shed 7 bases, with 20 bases lying between them. This CDR3 is CATAGNRDGEQYI. The DNA of the CDR3 is TGTGCCACCGCAGGTAACAGGGATGGAGAGCAGTACATC.

This clonotype is medium-sized. The rearrangement uses TRBV19 and TRBJ2-2, with 8 bases aligning to TRBD1. Trimming took 7 bases from V and 6 from J; bases not matched to a gene: 4. CDR1 and CDR2 from the germline V gene are LNHDA and SQIVND (reference sequence). The CDR3 sequence is 13 residues long. CDR3 DNA: TGTGCCAGTAACGGACAGGGCCCCGGGGAGCTGTTTTTT. This encodes CASNGQGPGELFF.

Ten or more counts support this clonotype. The gene calls are TRBV30 and TRBJ2-7, with D possibly TRBD1 on 6 matching bases. V lost 2 bases to trimming and J lost 0 bases, with 11 bases between them. The CDR3 is 14 amino acids. Germline V gene lookup returns CDR1 GTSNPN and CDR2 SVGIG (reference sequence). CDR3 loop: CAWSSRDNSYEQYF. CDR3 DNA sequence: TGTGCCTGGAGTTCAAGGGACAACTCCTACGAGCAGTACTTC.

By its share, this clonotype is medium-sized. V gene TRBV27 combines with J gene TRBJ2-1; possible D gene TRBD2, 6 bases. From germline, CDR1 is MNHEY and CDR2 SMNVEV (reference sequence). V dropped 4 bases and J dropped 4 bases, with 8 bases sitting between them. The CDR3 is 13 amino acids. CDR3 protein: CASSWRAYNEQFF. In DNA form, the CDR3 reads TGTGCCAGCAGTTGGAGGGCGTACAATGAGCAGTTCTTC.